This T cell receptor beta chain comes out of a study of CD8+ T cells in alopecia areata. Study outcomes and limitations: It was less clear whether patients shared TCRs than it was in mice, possibly because of HLA.

Extracted from the samples, RNA was reverse transcribed into cDNA to serve as the sequencing template. Sequenced by immunoSEQ multiplex PCR; TCRdb stores in-frame clones only, minus some. In the table there are fewer than 200,000 clones, 65% to 75% of which are singletons. V was pared by 4 bases and J by 3 bases, with 12 bases of the junction left unmatched. Germline CDR1 and CDR2: LGHNA and YNFKEQ. This CDR3 is built from 16 residues. This clone has just a few counts. Its antigen is not identified. The sequence came from a human donor with alopecia areata. The sequenced sample was CD8+ T cells sorted from blood, obtained at week 0. This sequence joins TRBV4-2 and TRBJ2-7; 7 nucleotides agree with TRBD1. CDR3 sequence: CASSPGTAEDYYEQYF. The CDR3 DNA is TGTGCCAGCAGCCCAGGGACAGCGGAGGATTACTACGAGCAGTACTTC.